This T cell receptor beta chain is from a study of blood T cell repertoires in COVID-19. At the level of the study: Samples came from the United States, Italy and Spain, spanning acute and convalescent COVID-19.

Those enrolled, adults aged roughly 18 to 90 years, came from fewer than 25 US areas. Participants were placed into cohorts based on the clinical history they reported. This CDR3 has 13 residues. Trimming took off 5 bases at V and 5 bases at J, with 12 bases between the two ends. Germline CDR1 SGHTA, CDR2 FQGTGA. Assay used: immunoSEQ multiplex PCR; TCRdb lists only in-frame clones, some missing. The sample lists about 300,000 clones, approximately 83% occurring once. The sequencing input was PBMCs or T cells enriched from blood (not recorded which). The gene calls are TRBV7-3 and TRBJ2-5, with a weak D call TRBD1 (6 bases). The TCR originated in a young man who had recovered from COVID-19. DNA of the CDR3: TGTGCCAGCAGCGTAAGACAGGCGGAGACCCAGTACTTC. Its translation is CASSVRQAETQYF. The whole variable domain, filled in from reference TRBV7-3 and TRBJ2-5, reads GAGVSQTPSNKVTEKGKYVELRCDPISGHTALYWYRQSLGQGPEFLIYFQGTGAADDSGLPNDRFFAVRPEGSVSTLKIQRTERGDSAVYLCASSVRQAETQYFGPGTRLLVL.